This T cell receptor beta chain was sequenced during a study of tumor and adjacent non-tumor tissue in lung cancer. Whole-study context: The patients, 10 or so men and a few women, were roughly 31 to 80 with stage I to III disease.

Regarding this clonotype: One end of the junction does not line up with germline, which may come from a read error.

CDR1 MDHEN and CDR2 SYDVKM come from the germline V gene. The CDR3 totals 15 residues. A modified ARM-PCR protocol with three rounds of nested PCR amplified TCRbeta. From the multiplex PCR reads, TCRdb called clonotypes with MiXCR, one entry per CDR3 protein. The sample has tens of thousands of distinct CDR3 sequences, roughly 75% seen once. This sample's RNA came from whole unsorted tissue. More than 3 cm separated this lung sample from the edge of the tumor. The chain joins TRBV28 to TRBJ2-3; D perhaps matches TRBD1 (6 bases). Specimen: distant non-tumor lung tissue. The TCR was taken from a woman in her forties or fifties with non-small cell lung cancer. The CDR3, as DNA: TGTGCCACCAGGGGAGAGACCTACAGCACAGGTACGCAATATTTT. Encoded protein: CATRGETYSTGTQYF.